This TCR beta chain was observed in a study of T-cell memory formation after mild COVID-19. At the level of the study: Largely donor-specific sequence clusters came from a couple of donors. The study's findings and limits: Clones contracting over day 15 to 85 were CD4/CD8 balanced, with later expanders leaning CD4+. Of the contracting clones, CD4+ ones lay mainly in CM and EM, and CD8+ ones in EMRA.

UMIs and sample barcodes were carried by the TCR alpha and TCR beta cDNA libraries that 5'RACE produced using constant-segment primers. Each CDR3 protein gets one entry after TCRdb re-called the 5' RACE reads with MiXCR. The repertoire consists of roughly 620,000 distinct CDR3 sequences, with more than 15% occurring once and the leading ten covering around 11%. The CDR3 contains 16 residues. The germline gives CDR1 MNHNS, CDR2 SASEGT. This clonotype has a count of ten or more. The antigen is not known. Relative to the germline gene, one junction end is altered; a read error may explain this. Source material: PBMCs or a T cell subset sorted from them (not recorded which). The genes are TRBV6-1 and TRBJ2-1; the match to TRBD2 covers 7 bases. The receptor's source is an adult woman who had mild COVID-19 (a few samples of this study predate the infection). Cell type and time point are not known. CDR3 region: CASSEAHETVAGISLF. CDR3 DNA sequence: TGTGCCAGCAGTGAAGCGCACGAGACAGTAGCGGGCATCTCACTCTTC.